This T cell receptor (beta chain) is from a study of T cells in Graves' hyperthyroidism and ophthalmopathy. Findings of the study overall: Clonotypes that were expanded in thyroid above 0.001 mostly appeared in blood too.

About this clonotype itself: Its antigen is still unknown.

This CDR3 comprises 15 residues. Germline CDR1 and CDR2: MDHEN and SYDVKM. The ends lost 2 bases at V and 8 bases at J; junction bases unmatched: 8. Amplification targeted TCR beta CDR3 regions from RNA transcripts. First-round RT-PCR of the TCR CDR3 relied on the HTBI primer set. TCRdb recomputed calls from the multiplex PCR reads with MiXCR, one row per CDR3 protein. Of roughly 400,000 distinct CDR3 sequences listed, 15% to 19% were seen once; the top ten hold around a quarter. Diagnosing involved the use of clinical symptoms, serum thyroxine and TRAb, thyroid ultrasound and orbital computed tomography. Drawn at first hyperthyroidism diagnosis, the blood sample preceded any ophthalmopathy symptoms. PBMCs stemmed from around 10 ml fresh peripheral blood.

The chain recombines TRBV28 with TRBJ2-4; 8 bases map to TRBD1. This clonotype originated in a woman younger than 35 with Graves' hyperthyroidism that later progressed to Graves' ophthalmopathy. The material sequenced was blood. The CDR3 here is CASSLQGALRYIQYF. The CDR3 coding sequence is TGTGCCAGCAGTTTACAGGGGGCGCTCAGATACATTCAGTACTTC.